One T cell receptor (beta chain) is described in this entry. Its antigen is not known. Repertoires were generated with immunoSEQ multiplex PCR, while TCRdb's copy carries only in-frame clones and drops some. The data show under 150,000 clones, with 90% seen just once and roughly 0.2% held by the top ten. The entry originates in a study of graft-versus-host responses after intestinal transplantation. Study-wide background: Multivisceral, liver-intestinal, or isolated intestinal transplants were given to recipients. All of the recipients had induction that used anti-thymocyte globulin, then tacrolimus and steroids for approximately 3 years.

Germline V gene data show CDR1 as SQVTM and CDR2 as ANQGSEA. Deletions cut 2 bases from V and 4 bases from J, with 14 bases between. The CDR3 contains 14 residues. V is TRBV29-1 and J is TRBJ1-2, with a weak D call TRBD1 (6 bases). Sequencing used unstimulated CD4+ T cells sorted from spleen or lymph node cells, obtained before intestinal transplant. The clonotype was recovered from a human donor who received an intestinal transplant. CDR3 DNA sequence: TGCAGCGTTGAATACGGCCAGGGGATCTATGGCTACACCTTC. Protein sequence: CSVEYGQGIYGYTF.